One and the same sample provided the 14 T cell receptor beta chains below, sequenced in a study of tumor-infiltrating lymphocytes in localized non-small cell lung cancer. Data came from immunoSEQ multiplex PCR; TCRdb stores just in-frame clones and leaves some out. The profile shows tens of thousands of clones, 80% to 90% of them singletons. Sample: lung tumor tissue. These receptors were obtained from a human donor with non-small cell lung cancer.

This clone was observed a handful of times. The chain recombines TRBV27 with TRBJ1-6; D perhaps matches TRBD1 (5 bases). V lost 2 bases, J lost 7 bases, and 15 bases lay in between. The CDR3 has 16 residues. Per the germline V gene, CDR1 is MNHEY and CDR2 is SMNVEV (reference sequence). The CDR3 DNA reads as TGTGCCAGCAGTTTAGAGGGGCTCTGGGGAAATTCACCCCTCCACTTT. It specifies CASSLEGLWGNSPLHF.

This clone occurred a few times. The V gene is TRBV19, the J gene TRBJ1-1, with 9 nucleotides matching TRBD1. J gave up 11 bases and V 4 bases, and 5 bases lay outside the gene matches. The CDR3 spans 12 residues. Per the germline V gene, CDR1 is LNHDA and CDR2 is SQIVND (reference sequence). As DNA, the CDR3 is TGTGCCAGTAGTAACCGGGACAGGGCCGCTTTCTTT. Translation: CASSNRDRAAFF.

The V and J genes are TRBV5-6 and TRBJ1-1; tentative D call: TRBD1 (6 bases). V was pared by 3 bases and J by 1 base, with 19 bases between. This CDR3 comprises 17 residues. Germline V gene sequence: CDR1 SGHDT, CDR2 YYEEEE. This CDR3 reads CASSWYRETGKNTEAFF. The CDR3 nucleotides read TGTGCCAGCAGCTGGTACAGGGAAACCGGGAAGAACACTGAAGCTTTCTTT. The whole variable domain, remainder taken from reference TRBV5-6 and TRBJ1-1, is DAGVTQSPTHLIKTRGQQVTLRCSPKSGHDTVSWYQQALGQGPQFIFQYYEEEERQRGNFPDRFSGHQFPNYSSELNVNALLLGDSALYLCASSWYRETGKNTEAFFGQGTRLTVV.

Here the CDR3 DNA reads TGTGCCAGCAGGACGACCCGGACAGCAAATGAAAAACTGTTTTTT. Its protein is CASRTTRTANEKLFF. J is TRBJ1-4 and V is TRBV6-1, with D possibly TRBD1 on 6 matching bases. The germline V gene encodes CDR1 MNHNS and CDR2 SASEGT. The CDR3 totals 15 residues. The germline V and J ends were trimmed by 6 bases and 5 bases, with 16 bases remaining between them.

The chain couples TRBV27 to TRBJ2-2; TRBD1 is a possible D gene (5 bases). V lost 0 bases, J lost 1 base, and 9 bases lay in between. Germline V lookup: CDR1 MNHEY, CDR2 SMNVEV (reference sequence). There are 16 residues in the CDR3. The CDR3 bases are TGTGCCAGCAGTTTATCGAGACAGTTGAACACCGGGGAGCTGTTTTTT. Residues: CASSLSRQLNTGELFF.

The chain links TRBV29-1 to TRBJ1-5, with a tentative D call TRBD1 (6 bases). This CDR3 comprises 14 residues. Trimming removed 4 bases at V and 5 bases at J, with 15 bases between. Germline CDR1 reads SQVTM; CDR2 reads ANQGSEA. The CDR3 here is CSVAPDSVDQPQHF. CDR3 in DNA: TGCAGCGTTGCACCGGACAGTGTAGATCAGCCCCAGCATTTT.

This sequence joins TRBV19 and TRBJ1-4; TRBD1 aligns across 7 bases. J gave up 3 bases and V 6 bases, and 7 bases lay outside the gene matches. The CDR3 runs to 15 residues. CDR1 is LNHDA and CDR2 is SQIVND in the germline V gene (reference sequence). The CDR3 loop is CASSRRQGANEKLFF. In nucleotides, the CDR3 is TGTGCCAGTAGCCGTCGACAGGGAGCTAATGAAAAACTGTTTTTT.

The table lists this clone with a count of one. The V call is TRBV4-2, the J call TRBJ2-7, with 8 positions matching TRBD1. With 4 bases clipped from V and 3 bases from J, the junction kept 2 bases outside the gene matches. Germline CDR1 reads LGHNA; CDR2 reads YNFKEQ. CDR3 length: 13 residues. The CDR3, as DNA: TGTGCCAGCAGCCTGGGACAGGTCTACGAGCAGTACTTC. Translation gives CASSLGQVYEQYF.

The chain couples TRBV9 to TRBJ1-4; D gene ambiguous. V was clipped by 0 bases and J by 5 bases, with 8 bases between them. CDR1 is SGDLS, CDR2 YYNGEE, per germline. The CDR3 is made up of 14 amino acids. As DNA, the CDR3 is TGTGCCAGCAGCGTAGGGGCAGTGAATGAAAAACTGTTTTTT. Its translation: CASSVGAVNEKLFF.

CDR3 sequence reads: CASSEEVGYTF. CDR3 DNA sequence: TGTGCCAGCAGTGAAGAGGTCGGCTACACCTTC. The chain has TRBV2 and TRBJ1-2; D is unclear. Germline CDR1 SNHLY, CDR2 FYNNEI. This CDR3 spans 11 amino acids. V lost 1 base and J 8 bases, leaving 5 bases between the germline ends.

This clone was observed a few times. V and J are TRBV30 and TRBJ2-5, with D perhaps TRBD1 or TRBD2 (6 bases each). Germline CDR1 reads GTSNPN; CDR2 reads SVGIG (reference sequence). The CDR3 is 14 amino acids. Trimming removed 0 bases at V and 1 base at J, with 9 bases between. CDR3 loop: CAWSVGGLQETQYF. CDR3 DNA sequence: TGTGCCTGGAGTGTAGGGGGGCTCCAAGAGACCCAGTACTTC.

This clone was seen just once. The rearrangement uses TRBV25-1 and TRBJ1-1; D remains ambiguous. V shed 8 bases and J shed 4 bases, with 17 bases lying between them. Germline V gives CDR1 MGHDK, CDR2 SYGVNS. The length of the CDR3 is 14 residues. CDR3 bases: TGTGCCAGCGCCCTTCCCGGTCGAGGCACTGAAGCTTTCTTT. Its translation: CASALPGRGTEAFF.

The J gene is TRBJ2-2, the V gene TRBV15; 13 positions match TRBD2. The V and J ends lost 1 base and 3 bases, in that order; junction bases with no gene match: 2. CDR3 length equals 17 residues. Germline CDR1 is LNHNV and CDR2 is YYDKDF (reference sequence). Here the CDR3 reads CATSRGLAGGYTGELFF. The CDR3 nucleotides are TGTGCCACCAGCAGAGGACTAGCGGGGGGTTACACCGGGGAGCTGTTTTTT. Variable domain in full (rest from reference TRBV15 and TRBJ2-2): DAMVIQNPRYQVTQFGKPVTLSCSQTLNHNVMYWYQQKSSQAPKLLFHYYDKDFNNEADTPDNFQSRRPNTSFCFLDIRSPGLGDTAMYLCATSRGLAGGYTGELFFGEGSRLTVL.

The chain employs TRBV2 and TRBJ1-4; 10 nucleotides match TRBD1. V lost 5 bases to trimming and J lost 8 bases; unmatched junction nucleotides: 5. CDR1 and CDR2 (germline): SNHLY, FYNNEI. This CDR3 has 14 residues. CDR3 region: CASSFGTGVEKLFF. In DNA, the CDR3 is TGTGCCAGCAGTTTCGGGACAGGGGTAGAAAAACTGTTTTTT.